Described below is a single T cell receptor beta chain sequence and its context. The CDR3 sequence is 13 residues long. Germline V gene sequence: CDR1 ENHRY, CDR2 SYGVKD. V was trimmed by 3 bases and J by 5 bases, leaving 8 bases between them. Both 60 Vbeta primers and 13 Jbeta primers went into the PCR. Produced via immunoSEQ multiplex PCR; TCRdb's table is partial and in-frame only. Of about 90,000 clones listed, 55% to 70% are singletons. The sample belongs to a study of cytomegalovirus exposure and HLA in healthy donors. This sequence originates from a woman between 50 and 59 years old in good health and CMV-seropositive. The specimen sequenced was PBMCs. The V and J genes are TRBV10-3 and TRBJ2-1, with D possibly TRBD2 on 6 matching bases. The CDR3 nucleotides are TGTGCCATCAGTGATGGAGGGAACAATGAGCAGTTCTTC. Encoded protein: CAISDGGNNEQFF.